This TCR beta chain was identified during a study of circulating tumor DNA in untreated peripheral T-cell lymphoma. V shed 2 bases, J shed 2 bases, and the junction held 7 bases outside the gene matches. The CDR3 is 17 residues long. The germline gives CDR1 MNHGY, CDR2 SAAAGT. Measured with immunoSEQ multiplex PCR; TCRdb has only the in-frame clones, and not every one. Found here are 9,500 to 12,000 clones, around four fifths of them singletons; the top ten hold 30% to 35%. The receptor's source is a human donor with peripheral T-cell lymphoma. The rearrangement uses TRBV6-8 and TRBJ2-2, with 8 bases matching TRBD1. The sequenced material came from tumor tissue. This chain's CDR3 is CASSYPWTGTNTGELFF. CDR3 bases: TGTGCCAGCAGTTACCCATGGACAGGGACCAACACCGGGGAGCTGTTTTTT.